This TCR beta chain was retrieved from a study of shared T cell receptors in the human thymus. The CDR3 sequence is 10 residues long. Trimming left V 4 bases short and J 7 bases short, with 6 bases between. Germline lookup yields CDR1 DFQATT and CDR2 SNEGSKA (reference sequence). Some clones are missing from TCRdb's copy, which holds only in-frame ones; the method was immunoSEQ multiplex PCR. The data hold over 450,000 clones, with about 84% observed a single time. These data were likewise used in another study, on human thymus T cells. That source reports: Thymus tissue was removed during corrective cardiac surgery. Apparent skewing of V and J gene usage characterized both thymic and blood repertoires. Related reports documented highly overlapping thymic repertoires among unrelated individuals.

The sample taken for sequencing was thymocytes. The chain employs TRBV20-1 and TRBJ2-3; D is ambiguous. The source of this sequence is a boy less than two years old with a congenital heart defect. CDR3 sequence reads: CSATPYTQYF. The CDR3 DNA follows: TGCAGTGCTACCCCTTATACGCAGTATTTT.